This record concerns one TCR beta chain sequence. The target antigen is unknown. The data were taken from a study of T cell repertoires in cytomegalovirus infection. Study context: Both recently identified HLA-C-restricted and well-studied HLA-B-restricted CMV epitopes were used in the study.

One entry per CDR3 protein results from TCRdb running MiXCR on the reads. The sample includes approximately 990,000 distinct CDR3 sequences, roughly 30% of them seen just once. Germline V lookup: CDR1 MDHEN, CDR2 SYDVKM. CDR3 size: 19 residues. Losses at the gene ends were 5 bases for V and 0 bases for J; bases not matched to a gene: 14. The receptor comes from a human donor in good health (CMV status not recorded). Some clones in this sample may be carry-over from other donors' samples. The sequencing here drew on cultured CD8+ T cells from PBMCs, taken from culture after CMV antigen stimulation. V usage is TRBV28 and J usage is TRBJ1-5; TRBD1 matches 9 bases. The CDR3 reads CASSPRDRAKGSSNQPQHF. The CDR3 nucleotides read TGTGCCAGCAGTCCCCGGGACAGGGCTAAAGGGTCTAGCAATCAGCCCCAGCATTTT.